Listed below are T cell receptor beta chains from one sample, sequenced in a study of OX40 agonist ivuxolimab in advanced cancers. The repertoire was sequenced with immunoSEQ multiplex PCR; TCRdb's copy has only in-frame clones and lacks some. This table holds about 58,000 clones, about 81% found once. The source was CD4+ or CD8+ T cells sorted from blood, collected in a trial of the OX40 agonist ivuxolimab. These receptors originate from an adult with an advanced solid tumor such as melanoma, head and neck, liver or kidney cancer. Both conserved end residues are part of each CDR3. The D gene is left open where the match is weak. A row's size may be missing; if present it is once, few, many or a size class.

TRBV25-1	TRBD1	14	-	TRBJ1-4	TGTGCCAGCAGTAGGGACAGCGAGAATGAAAAACTGTTTTTT	CASSRDSENEKLFF
TRBV5-1	-	14	-	TRBJ1-1	TGCGCCAGCAGCTTGGGACAGGTCGGCACTGAAGCTTTCTTT	CASSLGQVGTEAFF
TRBV11-2	-	12	-	TRBJ2-5	TGTGCCAGCAGCTTTACCCGGGAGACCCAGTACTTC	CASSFTRETQYF
TRBV7-9	TRBD1	14	-	TRBJ1-2	TGTGCCAGCAGCTTGACAGGGATACCCGGTGGCTACACCTTC	CASSLTGIPGGYTF
TRBV27	TRBD1	16	-	TRBJ2-1	TGTGCCAGCAACTTTGCCGGGACAGGGGGTTACAATGAGCAGTTCTTC	CASNFAGTGGYNEQFF
TRBV4-2	-	13	once	TRBJ2-7	TGTGCCAGCAGCCAAGAGGAGGGGTACGAGCAGTACTTC	CASSQEEGYEQYF
TRBV27	-	14	-	TRBJ1-3	TGTGCCAGCAGTCCCGACAGGTCTGGAAACACCATATATTTT	CASSPDRSGNTIYF
TRBV7-2	-	15	-	TRBJ2-7	TGTGCCAGCAGCTTAGGTCCCGCAATCGGGCGCGAGCAGTACTTC	CASSLGPAIGREQYF
TRBV5-1	-	15	-	TRBJ1-4	TGCGCCAGCAGCTTGGAAGGGGGTCCTAATGAAAAACTGTTTTTT	CASSLEGGPNEKLFF
TRBV11-3	-	15	-	TRBJ2-1	TGTGCCAGCACGCGAAGTAGCGGCCCCTACAATGAGCAGTTCTTC	CASTRSSGPYNEQFF
TRBV5-1	-	15	-	TRBJ2-1	TGCGCCAGCAGCTTGAGGGAAAAATCCTACAATGAGCAGTTCTTC	CASSLREKSYNEQFF
TRBV18	-	17	-	TRBJ2-6	TGTGCCAGCTCACCACCGCCCGCAGGGCTTGGGGCCAACGTCCTGACTTTC	CASSPPPAGLGANVLTF
TRBV7-9	-	13	-	TRBJ1-1	TGTGCCAGCAGCTTAATCAGGGACACTGAAGCCTTCTTT	CASSLIRDTEAFF
TRBV9	TRBD1	13	-	TRBJ2-7	TGTGCCAGCAGTCGGGGACAGGGTTCCGAGCAGTACTTC	CASSRGQGSEQYF
TRBV21-1	-	14	-	TRBJ1-2	TGTGCCAGCAGCAAAGCCCGGAATTGCTATGGCTACACCTTC	CASSKARNCYGYTF
TRBV11-3	-	15	-	TRBJ1-1	TGTGCCAGCAGCTCCCCCAGGGGACTGAACACTGAAGCTTTCTTT	CASSSPRGLNTEAFF
TRBV6-1	-	11	-	TRBJ1-2	TGTGCCAGCAGCCTCGGGGGGGCCTACACCTTC	CASSLGGAYTF